This T cell receptor (beta chain) was obtained from a study of shared clonotypes between healthy human individuals. Only in-frame clones appear in the TCRdb table, and some are missing; sequencing was by immunoSEQ multiplex PCR. The sample lists millions of clones, roughly nine tenths occurring once. Germline CDR1 LGHNA, CDR2 YSLEER. This CDR3 has 17 residues. Trimming removed 0 bases from V and 3 bases from J, with 17 bases in between. This chain links TRBV4-3 with TRBJ1-1; D might be TRBD1 (6 bases). The specimen sequenced was naive CD4+ T cells sorted from blood. Regarding subset: CD45RA+ positively selected. The clonotype was recovered from a man between 18 and 29 years old in good health. The CDR3 sequence: CASSQDTGIIPYTEAFF. The CDR3 DNA reads TGCGCCAGCAGCCAAGATACAGGGATCATACCCTACACTGAAGCTTTCTTT.